The 20 T cell receptor beta chains listed next were all sequenced from one sample in a study of OX40 agonist ivuxolimab in advanced cancers. The repertoire was sequenced with immunoSEQ multiplex PCR; TCRdb's copy has only in-frame clones and lacks some. Of 75,000 to 95,000 clones in the sample, roughly 90% are singletons; the top ten hold 10%. Material: CD4+ or CD8+ T cells sorted from blood, obtained in a trial of the OX40 agonist ivuxolimab. These TCRs come from an adult with an advanced solid tumor such as melanoma, head and neck, liver or kidney cancer.

The V and J genes are TRBV28 and TRBJ2-3, with a possible D match to TRBD2 (6 bases). Between the trimmed V and J ends, which lost 5 bases and 4 bases, there was a span of 25 bases. Germline V lookup: CDR1 MDHEN, CDR2 SYDVKM. The CDR3 spans 18 residues. The CDR3 loop reads CASSPARVTRREADTQYF. The CDR3 DNA sequence: TGTGCCAGCAGTCCCGCCCGGGTGACTCGGAGGGAAGCAGATACGCAGTATTTT.

The chain employs TRBV4-1 and TRBJ2-7; no clear D. This CDR3 region has 13 residues. Germline CDR1 and CDR2: MGHRA and YSYEKL. V gave up 4 bases and J gave up 5 bases, with 12 bases separating them. The CDR3 nucleotides are TGCGCCAGCAGCCGCGCGGCGGTAGACGAGCAGTACTTC. It translates to CASSRAAVDEQYF.

J is TRBJ2-2 and V is TRBV5-1; D perhaps matches TRBD1 (6 bases). Trimming stripped 4 bases from V and 5 bases from J, with 18 bases between. The CDR3 runs to 16 residues. Germline values: CDR1 SGHRS, CDR2 YFSETQ. CDR3 nucleotides: TGCGCCAGCAGCCCTCCCCAGGGGTATCGGACCGGGGAGCTGTTTTTT. This sequence encodes CASSPPQGYRTGELFF.

This clone was picked up a small number of times. The V and J genes are TRBV27 and TRBJ1-2; 8 nucleotides align to TRBD1. The CDR3 has 13 amino acids. The junction had 4 bases not matched to a gene; V was cut back by 6 bases and J by 4 bases. Germline V gene sequence: CDR1 MNHEY, CDR2 SMNVEV (reference sequence). The CDR3 loop is CASRGTGRYGYTF. DNA of the CDR3: TGTGCCAGCAGGGGGACAGGACGCTATGGCTACACCTTC.

This chain joins TRBV5-1 and TRBJ1-2; 7 bases line up with TRBD1. The junction had 15 bases not matched to a gene; V was cut back by 3 bases and J by 4 bases. Germline CDR1 SGHRS, CDR2 YFSETQ. The CDR3 contains 17 residues. The CDR3 nucleotides read TGCGCCAGCAGCTCCTCGGGACAGAAATTTAGAGGCTATGGCTACACCTTC. This codes for CASSSSGQKFRGYGYTF.

The CDR3 here is CSVETSYGYTF. The CDR3 DNA follows: TGCAGCGTTGAAACTTCCTATGGCTACACCTTC. V gene TRBV29-1 combines with J gene TRBJ1-2; no firm D call. CDR1 and CDR2 from the germline V gene are SQVTM and ANQGSEA. V lost 2 bases and J 4 bases, leaving 5 bases between the germline ends. The CDR3 runs to 11 residues.

Note on this clone: Other DNA sequences within the sample encode an identical CDR3. The rearrangement uses TRBV5-1 and TRBJ2-3; D gene ambiguous. The V gene's germline CDR1 is SGHRS and CDR2 YFSETQ. This CDR3 spans 13 amino acids. Trimming shortened V by 2 bases and J by 6 bases, and 10 bases separated the two germline ends. CDR3 in DNA: TGCGCCAGCAGCTTTTGGGGAAGGGATACGCAGTATTTT. Protein sequence: CASSFWGRDTQYF.

The chain uses TRBV9 and TRBJ2-5; the D gene is possibly TRBD2 (6 bases). The germline V gene encodes CDR1 SGDLS and CDR2 YYNGEE. V shed 0 bases and J shed 2 bases, with 17 bases lying between them. The CDR3 sequence is 17 residues long. The CDR3 DNA is TGTGCCAGCAGCGTAGGTAGGCTAGCGTATAGTCAAGAGACCCAGTACTTC. Encoded protein: CASSVGRLAYSQETQYF.

This rearrangement joins TRBV27 to TRBJ2-1; 11 positions match TRBD2. The V and J ends lost 5 bases and 0 bases, in that order; junction bases with no gene match: 3. The CDR3 runs to 16 residues. Germline V lookup: CDR1 MNHEY, CDR2 SMNVEV (reference sequence). The CDR3 loop reads CASSQTSGTSYNEQFF. CDR3 DNA: TGTGCCAGCAGTCAGACTAGCGGGACCTCCTACAATGAGCAGTTCTTC.

The genes are TRBV28 and TRBJ1-2; D is ambiguous. This CDR3 contains 13 residues. Looked up from germline, CDR1 is MDHEN and CDR2 is SYDVKM. Deletions cut 2 bases from V and 8 bases from J, with 12 bases between. The CDR3 reads CASSLSGRDGYTF. The CDR3, as DNA: TGTGCCAGCAGTTTAAGCGGGCGAGACGGCTACACCTTC.

The chain carries TRBV6-1 and TRBJ2-3; unclear D gene. Germline CDR1 is MNHNS and CDR2 is SASEGT. The CDR3 length is 15 residues. Trimming pared 7 bases from V and 1 base from J, leaving 15 bases between. CDR3 sequence reads: CASIGNPMGTDTQYF. Written as DNA, the CDR3 is TGTGCCAGCATCGGTAACCCAATGGGCACAGATACGCAGTATTTT.

The J gene is TRBJ1-2, the V gene TRBV6-1; the match to TRBD1 covers 8 bases. The CDR3 is 14 residues long. Germline CDR1 reads MNHNS; CDR2 reads SASEGT. With 4 bases clipped from V and 2 bases from J, the junction kept 3 bases outside the gene matches. The CDR3 DNA reads as TGTGCCAGCAGTGCAGGGGGCAGCAACTATGGCTACACCTTC. Its protein product is CASSAGGSNYGYTF.

V gene TRBV7-3 combines with J gene TRBJ2-1; D is possibly TRBD1 (6 bases). The germline CDR1 and CDR2 sequences are SGHTA and FQGTGA. V was clipped by 4 bases and J by 4 bases, with 11 bases between them. This CDR3 has 14 residues. The DNA of the CDR3 is TGTGCCAGCAGCTCCATAGGGGGTTACAATGAGCAGTTCTTC. Residues: CASSSIGGYNEQFF.

The rearrangement uses TRBV6-6 and TRBJ2-7; D gene unclear. This CDR3 spans 14 amino acids. Germline CDR1 is MNHNY and CDR2 is SVGAGI (reference sequence). The V and J ends lost 0 bases and 3 bases respectively, with 9 bases between them. The CDR3 nucleotides are TGTGCCAGCAGTTACTCGAAACCGGGCTACGAGCAGTACTTC. It codes for CASSYSKPGYEQYF.

The chain uses TRBV14 and TRBJ2-4; no firm D call. Trimming took 0 bases from V and 1 from J, leaving 7 bases between them. CDR3 size: 15 residues. The germline gives CDR1 SGHDN, CDR2 FVKESK. Here the CDR3 reads CASSQDRVAKNIQYF. The CDR3, as DNA: TGTGCCAGCAGCCAAGACCGAGTGGCCAAAAACATTCAGTACTTC.

The chain joins TRBV5-1 to TRBJ1-4, with TRBD1 matching over 10 bases. V was pared by 0 bases and J by 8 bases, with 4 bases of the junction left unmatched. The germline gives CDR1 SGHRS, CDR2 YFSETQ. The CDR3 is made up of 15 amino acids. CDR3 loop: CASSLAGTGEEKLFF. Written as DNA, the CDR3 is TGCGCCAGCAGCTTGGCCGGGACAGGGGAAGAAAAACTGTTTTTT.

The rearrangement joins TRBV9 to TRBJ1-3; unclear D gene. Trimming removed 4 bases at V and 0 bases at J, with 11 bases between. Germline V gives CDR1 SGDLS, CDR2 YYNGEE. The CDR3 sequence is 15 residues long. The CDR3 DNA reads TGTGCCAGCAGCTCGACGATAAACTCTGGAAACACCATATATTTT. This translates into CASSSTINSGNTIYF. Variable domain in full (rest from reference TRBV9 and TRBJ1-3): DSGVTQTPKHLITATGQRVTLRCSPRSGDLSVYWYQQSLDQGLQFLIQYYNGEERAKGNILERFSAQQFPDLHSELNLSSLELGDSALYFCASSSTINSGNTIYFGEGSWLTVV.

The chain has TRBV27 and TRBJ2-1, with 10 bases aligning to TRBD2. Trimming removed 5 bases from V and 5 bases from J; junction bases left unmatched: 12. In germline, CDR1 is MNHEY, CDR2 SMNVEV (reference sequence). There are 17 residues in the CDR3. The CDR3 loop is CASSTRGGSGGNNEQFF. The CDR3 nucleotides read TGTGCCAGCAGTACCCGAGGGGGTAGCGGGGGGAACAATGAGCAGTTCTTC.

This sequence joins TRBV5-4 and TRBJ2-1, with 10 positions matching TRBD2. Looked up from germline, CDR1 is SGHNT and CDR2 is YYREEE (reference sequence). This CDR3 is 14 amino acids long. The V segment lost 2 bases and the J segment 8 bases; nucleotides outside the gene matches: 4. CDR3 sequence (DNA): TGTGCCAGCAGCTTAGCTAGCGGGAGCGATGAGCAGTTCTTC. Protein sequence: CASSLASGSDEQFF.

The chain employs TRBV6-5 and TRBJ2-5; 7 nucleotides line up with TRBD2. The DNA end is a closer match to TRBJ2-7, so the J assignment may be wrong. The CDR3 runs to 15 residues. Germline V gene data show CDR1 as MNHEY and CDR2 as SVGAGI. DNA of the CDR3: TGTGCCAGCAGCAACGACCTTAGCGGGTACTACGAGCAGTACTTC. Encoded protein: CASSNDLSGYYEQYF.